The 30 T cell receptor beta chains reported below all come from one sample, sequenced in a study of CD8+ T cells in alopecia areata. Treatment specified: oral pan-JAK inhibitor, 5-10 mg twice daily. In each case, RNA was isolated and then reverse transcribed into cDNA as the sequencing template. Assay: immunoSEQ multiplex PCR; the TCRdb copy retains only in-frame clones and omits some. The sample yields 150,000 to 200,000 clones, 58% seen once. The sample consisted of CD4+ T cells sorted from blood, taken between weeks 55 and 65, from a patient treated with tofacitinib. The source is a human donor with alopecia areata.

The V call is TRBV30, the J call TRBJ1-3, with 7 bases aligning to TRBD1. The CDR3 is made up of 13 amino acids. V trimming: 3 bases; J trimming: 4 bases; junction bases outside the gene matches: 3. CDR1 and CDR2 (germline): GTSNPN, SVGIG (reference sequence). CDR3 sequence: CAWRPGGGNTIYF. Written as DNA, the CDR3 is TGTGCCTGGAGGCCAGGGGGGGGAAACACCATATATTTT.

The rearrangement uses TRBV9 and TRBJ2-7, with TRBD2 matching over 7 bases. Germline trimming cut 3 bases from V and 2 bases from J; bases unmatched to any gene: 8. CDR1 SGDLS and CDR2 YYNGEE come from the germline V gene. This CDR3 has 15 amino acids. DNA of the CDR3: TGTGCCAGCAGCGCTGGGAGCGGGGCCACCTACGAGCAGTACTTC. Amino acids: CASSAGSGATYEQYF.

V is TRBV25-1 and J is TRBJ2-3; TRBD2 aligns across 8 bases. Germline trimming cut 6 bases from V and 2 bases from J; bases unmatched to any gene: 4. Per germline, CDR1 MGHDK and CDR2 SYGVNS. The CDR3 is 14 residues long. The CDR3 here is CASSRAGDTDTQYF. The CDR3, as DNA: TGTGCCAGCAGCCGAGCGGGGGACACAGATACGCAGTATTTT. Supplemented by reference TRBV25-1 and TRBJ2-3, the full variable domain reads EADIYQTPRYLVIGTGKKITLECSQTMGHDKMYWYQQDPGMELHLIHYSYGVNSTEKGDLSSESTVSRIRTEHFPLTLESARPSHTSQYLCASSRAGDTDTQYFGPGTRLTVL.

Notes on this clone: One end of the junction does not line up with germline, which may come from a read error. This sample also contains other DNA sequences that code for the same CDR3. V gene TRBV29-1 combines with J gene TRBJ1-2, with D unresolved. CDR1 is SQVTM, CDR2 ANQGSEA, per germline. The CDR3 contains 14 residues. This CDR3 is CSATPSLGNYGYTF. In nucleotides, the CDR3 is TGTAGCGCTACACCCTCGTTGGGAAACTATGGCTACACCTTC.

DNA of the CDR3: TGCGCCAGCAGCTTGAACAGGGCGAACACTGAAGCTTTCTTT. Amino acid sequence: CASSLNRANTEAFF. V usage is TRBV5-1 and J usage is TRBJ1-1, with a possible D match to TRBD1 (6 bases). Per the germline V gene, CDR1 is SGHRS and CDR2 is YFSETQ. V gave up 1 base and J gave up 1 base, with 8 bases separating them. CDR3 length: 14 amino acids.

This clone was observed a few times. V usage is TRBV30 and J usage is TRBJ1-2, with D possibly being TRBD1 (5 bases). Germline CDR1 and CDR2: GTSNPN and SVGIG (reference sequence). The V gene lost 2 bases and the J gene lost 4 bases, with 11 bases spanning the gap. The CDR3 loop spans 13 amino acids. In DNA, the CDR3 is TGTGCCTGGAGTACCAGGGTGTTCTATGGCTACACCTTC. Translating gives CAWSTRVFYGYTF.

A few counts support this clone. The rearrangement joins TRBV2 to TRBJ2-3; D is uncertain. Germline V gene lookup returns CDR1 SNHLY and CDR2 FYNNEI. The V gene lost 7 bases and the J gene lost 3 bases, with 11 bases spanning the gap. The CDR3 covers 13 residues. The CDR3 nucleotides read TGTGCCAGCACCGGACCCGGGACAGATACGCAGTATTTT. Protein product: CASTGPGTDTQYF.

This clone has a single count. The chain links TRBV30 to TRBJ2-1, with D perhaps matching TRBD1 (5 bases). Germline assignment: CDR1 GTSNPN and CDR2 SVGIG (reference sequence). The V gene lost 3 bases and the J gene lost 9 bases, with 15 bases spanning the gap. The CDR3 length is 13 residues. The CDR3 bases are TGTGCCTGGAGAGGGCAGGTTCAGGGTGAGCAGTTCTTC. It is translated as CAWRGQVQGEQFF.

The V gene is TRBV29-1, the J gene TRBJ2-2; D assignment may be TRBD1 or TRBD2 (6 bases each). CDR1 SQVTM and CDR2 ANQGSEA come from the germline V gene. The CDR3 runs 14 residues. Trimming took off 1 base at V and 5 bases at J, with 11 bases between the two ends. The CDR3 region has the DNA TGCAGCGTTGAAGGCCAGGGGAGGACCGGGGAGCTGTTTTTT. Its translation is CSVEGQGRTGELFF.

The CDR3 sequence: CSVGGPDRVGYGYTF. DNA of the CDR3: TGCAGCGTTGGGGGCCCGGACAGGGTCGGGTATGGCTACACCTTC. V is TRBV29-1 and J is TRBJ1-2, with 8 bases identical to TRBD1. V was pared by 4 bases and J by 5 bases, with 12 bases of the junction left unmatched. CDR3 size: 15 residues. Looked up from germline, CDR1 is SQVTM and CDR2 is ANQGSEA.

CDR3 sequence (DNA): TGCGCCAGCCGCGCTGAGATGAACACTGAAGCTTTCTTT. As protein: CASRAEMNTEAFF. The chain carries TRBV5-1 and TRBJ1-1; unclear D gene. V was clipped by 7 bases and J by 0 bases, with 10 bases between them. The CDR3 is 13 amino acids. The germline gives CDR1 SGHRS, CDR2 YFSETQ.

The genes are TRBV30 and TRBJ2-5, with D unclear. Trimming removed 4 bases from V and 0 bases from J, with 6 bases in between. Looked up from germline, CDR1 is GTSNPN and CDR2 is SVGIG (reference sequence). The CDR3 spans 12 residues. The CDR3 coding sequence is TGTGCCTGGAAGAAGAACCAAGAGACCCAGTACTTC. The encoded protein is CAWKKNQETQYF.

The chain recombines TRBV29-1 with TRBJ2-7; 7 bases line up with TRBD1. J gave up 2 bases and V 7 bases, and 14 bases lay outside the gene matches. The CDR3 spans 15 residues. Per the germline V gene, CDR1 is SQVTM and CDR2 is ANQGSEA. The DNA for the CDR3 is TGCAGCGCCCGAGGCCGGACAGGCGACCCCTACGAGCAGTACTTC. Protein: CSARGRTGDPYEQYF.

The rearrangement links TRBV10-3 to TRBJ1-4; maybe TRBD1 (6 bases). Trimming removed 6 bases from V and 7 bases from J, with 9 bases in between. This CDR3 spans 12 amino acids. The germline CDR1 and CDR2 sequences are ENHRY and SYGVKD. CDR3 protein: CAISSQGEKLFF. The CDR3 nucleotides read TGTGCCATCAGCTCACAGGGTGAAAAACTGTTTTTT.

The chain links TRBV30 to TRBJ1-4; no clear D. Germline V gene data show CDR1 as GTSNPN and CDR2 as SVGIG (reference sequence). The CDR3 loop spans 12 amino acids. V lost 4 bases, J lost 6 bases, and 9 bases lay in between. The CDR3 nucleotides read TGTGCCTGGACCTACAGTCATGAAAAACTGTTTTTT. It translates to CAWTYSHEKLFF.

This clone has more than one count but fewer than ten. The chain couples TRBV5-1 to TRBJ2-1, with 7 bases aligning to TRBD2. The length of the CDR3 is 15 residues. Germline CDR1 SGHRS, CDR2 YFSETQ. The J segment lost 5 bases and the V segment lost 1 base, leaving 6 bases of the junction unmatched. The CDR3 sequence: CASSLNMAGDNEQFF. The CDR3 nucleotides are TGCGCCAGCAGCTTGAATATGGCGGGGGACAATGAGCAGTTCTTC. The complete variable domain, with remaining parts taken from reference TRBV5-1 and TRBJ2-1, reads KAGVTQTPRYLIKTRGQQVTLSCSPISGHRSVSWYQQTPGQGLQFLFEYFSETQRNKGNFPGRFSGRQFSNSRSEMNVSTLELGDSALYLCASSLNMAGDNEQFFGPGTRLTVL.

The J gene is TRBJ1-1, the V gene TRBV5-4, with D unclear. The germline V gene has CDR1 SGHNT and CDR2 YYREEE (reference sequence). This CDR3 comprises 11 residues. With 5 bases removed from V and 4 bases from J, the gap between germline ends came to 6 bases. DNA for the CDR3: TGTGCCAGCAGAATGGGCACTGAAGCTTTCTTT. Its translation is CASRMGTEAFF.

The chain carries TRBV29-1 and TRBJ2-3, with D tentatively TRBD2 (6 bases). This CDR3 is 14 amino acids long. V gave up 2 bases and J gave up 0 bases, with 9 bases separating them. Per the germline V gene, CDR1 is SQVTM and CDR2 is ANQGSEA. In nucleotides, the CDR3 is TGCAGCGTTGAATCTCGGGGGAGCACAGATACGCAGTATTTT. Its protein is CSVESRGSTDTQYF.

This clone was seen a handful of times. The rearrangement uses TRBV29-1 and TRBJ2-3, with 7 positions matching TRBD2. Germline trimming cut 6 bases from V and 1 base from J; bases unmatched to any gene: 4. Germline CDR1 reads SQVTM; CDR2 reads ANQGSEA. The CDR3 loop spans 13 amino acids. CDR3 amino acids: CSVKRGGTDTQYF. CDR3 nucleotide sequence: TGCAGCGTCAAGCGGGGTGGCACAGATACGCAGTATTTT.

Concerning this clone: At one of its ends the junction is not consistent with the germline gene, which may arise from a read error. The rearrangement links TRBV29-1 to TRBJ2-7; TRBD1 might be the D (6 bases). CDR1 SQVTM and CDR2 ANQGSEA come from the germline V gene. CDR3 length: 12 residues. The CDR3 region is CSVEDLNRESLF. The CDR3 nucleotides read TGCAGCGTTGAAGATCTGAACAGGGAAAGCTTATTC.

The chain is built from TRBV19 and TRBJ1-1; a weak D match, TRBD1 (5 bases). The V end was cut by 7 bases, the J end by 0 bases, with 12 bases between. The CDR3 totals 14 residues. Germline values: CDR1 LNHDA, CDR2 SQIVND (reference sequence). The CDR3 DNA reads as TGTGCCAGTATTAGGGCAGGGATGAACACTGAAGCTTTCTTT. This gives the protein CASIRAGMNTEAFF.

The rearrangement joins TRBV5-6 to TRBJ2-3; D is unclear. Germline CDR1 and CDR2: SGHDT and YYEEEE. CDR3 size: 13 residues. V was cut by 4 bases and J by 1 base, with 7 bases left in between. DNA of the CDR3: TGTGCCAGCAGCGTCCCGGGCACAGATACGCAGTATTTT. Translated, it gives CASSVPGTDTQYF. Looking up the rest from reference TRBV5-6 and TRBJ2-3 gives the full variable domain: DAGVTQSPTHLIKTRGQQVTLRCSPKSGHDTVSWYQQALGQGPQFIFQYYEEEERQRGNFPDRFSGHQFPNYSSELNVNALLLGDSALYLCASSVPGTDTQYFGPGTRLTVL.

The V call is TRBV4-2, the J call TRBJ1-1; perhaps TRBD1 as D (5 bases). The CDR3 runs to 12 residues. Germline-derived CDR1 and CDR2 are LGHNA and YNFKEQ. V was trimmed by 1 base and J by 10 bases, leaving 10 bases between them. The CDR3 is CASSQGAGVAFF. Here the CDR3 DNA reads TGTGCCAGCAGCCAAGGAGCGGGGGTAGCTTTCTTT.

The V call is TRBV5-6, the J call TRBJ1-2; D gene uncertain. With 0 bases removed from V and 8 bases from J, the gap between germline ends came to 11 bases. The germline V gene encodes CDR1 SGHDT and CDR2 YYEEEE. The CDR3 has 13 residues. The DNA of the CDR3 is TGTGCCAGCAGCTTGGCGACAATGGGGGGCTACACCTTC. Its protein product is CASSLATMGGYTF.

The rearrangement links TRBV28 to TRBJ1-2, with no clear D. Germline V CDR1 and CDR2: MDHEN, SYDVKM. The CDR3 spans 12 residues. V lost 5 bases, J lost 0 bases, and 4 bases lay in between. CDR3 bases: TGTGCCAGCAGTCTGGCTAACTATGGCTACACCTTC. This codes for CASSLANYGYTF.

This clone was recorded a few times. The V and J genes are TRBV9 and TRBJ2-7, with D maybe TRBD1 (6 bases). Germline V gene lookup returns CDR1 SGDLS and CDR2 YYNGEE. CDR3 size: 13 residues. V gave up 7 bases and J gave up 5 bases, with 16 bases separating them. The CDR3 region has the DNA TGTGCCAGCGGGGGCCCGGGCATCGACGAGCAGTACTTC. This codes for CASGGPGIDEQYF.

V gene TRBV27 combines with J gene TRBJ1-2; 10 positions match TRBD1. The J segment lost 6 bases and the V segment lost 5 bases, leaving 3 bases of the junction unmatched. The CDR3 is 13 residues long. Germline values: CDR1 MNHEY, CDR2 SMNVEV (reference sequence). CDR3 in amino acids: CASSRQGAHGYTF. CDR3 in DNA: TGTGCCAGCAGTAGACAGGGGGCGCATGGCTACACCTTC.

The chain links TRBV25-1 to TRBJ2-7; D may correspond to TRBD1 or TRBD2 (5 bases each). V was trimmed by 1 base and J by 2 bases, leaving 12 bases between them. The V gene's germline CDR1 is MGHDK and CDR2 SYGVNS. CDR3 length: 15 residues. The CDR3 is CASSESRGVAYEQYF. The CDR3 coding sequence is TGTGCCAGCAGTGAATCGCGAGGGGTGGCCTACGAGCAGTACTTC.

This clone was recorded a few times. The rearrangement uses TRBV20-1 and TRBJ2-3; 8 nucleotides align to TRBD2. CDR1 is DFQATT, CDR2 SNEGSKA, per germline (reference sequence). The CDR3 covers 11 residues. J was trimmed by 9 bases and V by 5 bases; bases with no gene match: 4. The CDR3 DNA reads TGCAGTGCTGGCTTAGCGGGGACGCAGTATTTT. This gives the protein CSAGLAGTQYF.

The chain employs TRBV29-1 and TRBJ1-1, with 9 bases aligning to TRBD1. Unmatched junction bases numbered 12, after V lost 7 bases and J lost 3 bases. Germline CDR1 and CDR2: SQVTM and ANQGSEA. The CDR3 consists of 15 residues. The CDR3 DNA reads TGCAGCGCCAAAGGGAGGACAGGGGAGTACACTGAAGCTTTCTTT. This encodes CSAKGRTGEYTEAFF.